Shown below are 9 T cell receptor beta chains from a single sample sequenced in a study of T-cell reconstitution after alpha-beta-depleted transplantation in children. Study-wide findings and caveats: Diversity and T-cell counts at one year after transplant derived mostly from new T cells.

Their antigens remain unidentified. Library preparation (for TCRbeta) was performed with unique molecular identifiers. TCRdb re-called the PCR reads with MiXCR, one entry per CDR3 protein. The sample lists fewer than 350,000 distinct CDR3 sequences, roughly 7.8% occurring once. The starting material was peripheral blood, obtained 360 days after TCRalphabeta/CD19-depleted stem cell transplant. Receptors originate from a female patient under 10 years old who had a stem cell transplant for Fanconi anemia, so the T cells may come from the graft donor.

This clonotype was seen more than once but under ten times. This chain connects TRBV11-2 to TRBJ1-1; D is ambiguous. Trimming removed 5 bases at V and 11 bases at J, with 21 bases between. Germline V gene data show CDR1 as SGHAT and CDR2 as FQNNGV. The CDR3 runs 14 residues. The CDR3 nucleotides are TGTGCCAGCAGCCCGCGCTCCCTGCCCAGGAGGGCTTTCTTT. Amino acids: CASSPRSLPRRAFF.

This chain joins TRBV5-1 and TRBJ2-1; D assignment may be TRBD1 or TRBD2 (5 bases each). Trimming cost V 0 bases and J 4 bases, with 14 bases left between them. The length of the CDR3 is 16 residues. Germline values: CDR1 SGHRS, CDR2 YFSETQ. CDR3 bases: TGCGCCAGCAGCTTGGCCGGGGACCACTTTTACAATGAGCAGTTCTTC. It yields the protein CASSLAGDHFYNEQFF.

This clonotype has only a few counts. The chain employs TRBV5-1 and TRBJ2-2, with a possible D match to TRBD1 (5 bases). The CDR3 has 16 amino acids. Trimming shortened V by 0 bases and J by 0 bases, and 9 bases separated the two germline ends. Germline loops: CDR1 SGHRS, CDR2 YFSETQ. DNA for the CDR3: TGCGCCAGCAGCTTGGGTCAGGGCTCGAACACCGGGGAGCTGTTTTTT. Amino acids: CASSLGQGSNTGELFF. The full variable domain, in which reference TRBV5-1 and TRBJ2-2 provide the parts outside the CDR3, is KAGVTQTPRYLIKTRGQQVTLSCSPISGHRSVSWYQQTPGQGLQFLFEYFSETQRNKGNFPGRFSGRQFSNSRSEMNVSTLELGDSALYLCASSLGQGSNTGELFFGEGSRLTVL.

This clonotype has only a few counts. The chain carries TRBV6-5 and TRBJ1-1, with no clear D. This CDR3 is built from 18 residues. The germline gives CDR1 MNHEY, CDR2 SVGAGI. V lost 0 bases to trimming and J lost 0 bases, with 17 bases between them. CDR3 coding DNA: TGTGCCAGCAGTTACTCGAGACGGCCGCGGGATTTGAACACTGAAGCTTTCTTT. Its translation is CASSYSRRPRDLNTEAFF.

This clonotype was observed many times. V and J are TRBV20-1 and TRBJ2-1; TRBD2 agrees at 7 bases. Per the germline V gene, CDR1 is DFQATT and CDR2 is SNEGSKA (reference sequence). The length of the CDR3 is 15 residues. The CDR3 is CSHKSAGERYNEQFF. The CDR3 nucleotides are TGCAGCCACAAGTCGGCGGGAGAGCGTTACAATGAGCAGTTCTTC.

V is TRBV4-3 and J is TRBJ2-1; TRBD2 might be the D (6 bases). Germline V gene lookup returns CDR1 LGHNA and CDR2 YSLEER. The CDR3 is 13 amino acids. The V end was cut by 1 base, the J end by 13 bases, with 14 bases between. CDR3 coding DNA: TGCGCCAGCAGCCAAGTGGGAGGCAGGGATCAGTTCTTC. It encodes CASSQVGGRDQFF.

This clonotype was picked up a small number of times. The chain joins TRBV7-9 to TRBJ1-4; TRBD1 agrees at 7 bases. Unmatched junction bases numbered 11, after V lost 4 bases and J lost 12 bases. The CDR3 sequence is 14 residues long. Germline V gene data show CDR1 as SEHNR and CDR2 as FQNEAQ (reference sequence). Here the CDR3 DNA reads TGTGCCAGCAGCTCCATCCTTTCCGGGACAGAACTGTTTTTT. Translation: CASSSILSGTELFF.

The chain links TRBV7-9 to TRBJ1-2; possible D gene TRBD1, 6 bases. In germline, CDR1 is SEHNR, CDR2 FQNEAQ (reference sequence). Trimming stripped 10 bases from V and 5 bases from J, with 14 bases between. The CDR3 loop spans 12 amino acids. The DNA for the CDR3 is TGTGCCACCCAGGACAGACAATATGGCTACACCTTC. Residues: CATQDRQYGYTF.

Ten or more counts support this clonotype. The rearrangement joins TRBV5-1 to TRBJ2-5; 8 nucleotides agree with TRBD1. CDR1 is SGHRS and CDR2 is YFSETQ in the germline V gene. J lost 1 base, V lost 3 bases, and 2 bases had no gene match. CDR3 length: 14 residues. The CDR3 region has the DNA TGCGCCAGCAGCTCGGGACAGGCCCAAGAGACCCAGTACTTC. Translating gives CASSSGQAQETQYF.